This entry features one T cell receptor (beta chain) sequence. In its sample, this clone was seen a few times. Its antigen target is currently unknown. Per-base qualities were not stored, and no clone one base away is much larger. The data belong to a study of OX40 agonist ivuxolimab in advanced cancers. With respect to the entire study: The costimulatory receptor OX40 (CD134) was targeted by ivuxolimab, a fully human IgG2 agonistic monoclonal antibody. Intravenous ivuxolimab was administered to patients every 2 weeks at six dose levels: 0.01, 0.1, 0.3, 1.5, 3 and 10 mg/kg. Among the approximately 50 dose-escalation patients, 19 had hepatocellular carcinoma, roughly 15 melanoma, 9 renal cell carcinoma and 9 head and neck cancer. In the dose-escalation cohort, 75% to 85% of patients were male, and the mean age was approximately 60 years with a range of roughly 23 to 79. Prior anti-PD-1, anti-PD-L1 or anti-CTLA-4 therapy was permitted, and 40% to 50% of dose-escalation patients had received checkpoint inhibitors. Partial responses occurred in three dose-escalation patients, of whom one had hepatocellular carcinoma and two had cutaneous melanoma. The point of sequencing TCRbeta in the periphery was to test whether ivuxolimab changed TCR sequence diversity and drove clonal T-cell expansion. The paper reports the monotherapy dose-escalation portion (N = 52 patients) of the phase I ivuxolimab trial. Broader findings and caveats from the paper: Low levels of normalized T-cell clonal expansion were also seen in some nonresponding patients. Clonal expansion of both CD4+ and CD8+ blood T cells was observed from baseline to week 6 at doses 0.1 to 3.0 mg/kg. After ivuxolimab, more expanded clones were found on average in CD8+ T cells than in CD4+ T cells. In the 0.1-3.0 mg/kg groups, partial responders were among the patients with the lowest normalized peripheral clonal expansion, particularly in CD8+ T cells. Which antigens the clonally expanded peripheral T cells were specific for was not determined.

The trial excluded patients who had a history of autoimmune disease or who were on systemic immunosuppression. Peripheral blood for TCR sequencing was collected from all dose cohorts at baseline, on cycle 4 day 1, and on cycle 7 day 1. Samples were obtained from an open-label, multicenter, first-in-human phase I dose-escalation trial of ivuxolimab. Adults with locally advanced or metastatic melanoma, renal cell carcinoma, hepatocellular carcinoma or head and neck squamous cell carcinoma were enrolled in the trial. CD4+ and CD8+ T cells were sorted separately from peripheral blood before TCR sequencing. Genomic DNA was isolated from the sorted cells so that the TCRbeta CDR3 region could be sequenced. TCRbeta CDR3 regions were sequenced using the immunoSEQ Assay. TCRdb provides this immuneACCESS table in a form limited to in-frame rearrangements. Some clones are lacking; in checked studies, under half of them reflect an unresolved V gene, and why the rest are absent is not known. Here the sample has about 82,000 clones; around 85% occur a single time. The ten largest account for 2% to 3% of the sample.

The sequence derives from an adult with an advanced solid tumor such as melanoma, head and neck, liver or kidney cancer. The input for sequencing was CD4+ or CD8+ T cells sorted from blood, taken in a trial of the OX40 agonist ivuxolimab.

The CDR3 sequence is CASSYTTDTEAFF. The sequenced DNA: TGTGCCAGCAGTTACACGACGGACACTGAAGCTTTCTTT. The chain is assembled from TRBV9 and TRBJ1-1; the D segment cannot be called with confidence. The CDR3 holds 13 amino acids from the cysteine to the phenylalanine. The DNA shown is the 39-base CDR3, in frame from base 1. Deletion took 5 bases off V and 3 bases off J, with a span of 11 bases between the germline ends. CDR1 and CDR2, per the germline V gene, are SGDLS and YYNGEE.